This T cell receptor (beta chain) appears in the sequencing data of a study of T-cell reconstitution after alpha-beta-depleted transplantation in children. The CDR3 extends over 14 amino acids. Germline loops: CDR1 SGHRS, CDR2 YFSETQ. Trimming removed 4 bases at V and 8 bases at J, with 13 bases between. Preparation of the TCRbeta library was carried out with unique molecular identifiers. TCRdb re-derived calls from the PCR reads in MiXCR, one entry per CDR3 protein. The profile covers 25,000 to 30,000 distinct CDR3 sequences, with about 5.8% appearing a single time and approximately 7% taken by the ten largest. General study points: It was reported that alpha-beta T cells came from several hundred expanded graft clones (about two months after transplant). At day 60, the high TCRbeta diversity found in some patients originated from recipient T cells and thymic progenitors that had survived. T cells produced anew were the main source of T-cell counts and diversity one year after transplant.

This clonotype was seen at least ten times. As yet, its antigen is unknown. The chain links TRBV5-1 to TRBJ1-6, with D possibly matching TRBD1 (5 bases). The source of this sequence is a male patient younger than 18 who had a stem cell transplant for acute myeloid leukemia, so the T cells may come from the graft donor. The sequencing here drew on PBMCs, mostly from graft donor cells, taken 180 days after TCRalphabeta/CD19-depleted stem cell transplant. The CDR3 coding sequence is TGCGCCAGCAGCGCCGGGACCGCATATTCACCCCTCCACTTT. This gives the protein CASSAGTAYSPLHF.